This T cell receptor beta chain was captured in a study of radiation and T cells in renal cell carcinoma. Produced via immunoSEQ multiplex PCR; TCRdb's table is partial and in-frame only. The sample yields roughly 20,000 clones, approximately 59% seen once. As to treatment: treatment-naive control, cytoreductive nephrectomy. This CDR3 contains 15 residues. Trimming took 5 bases from V and 8 from J, leaving 19 bases between them. The germline gives CDR1 SGHTA, CDR2 FQGNSA. The sample in question was tumor tissue, obtained from a patient whose treatment was nephrectomy without radiotherapy. The clonotype was recovered from a man aged 50-60 years with renal cell carcinoma. The J gene is TRBJ1-3, the V gene TRBV7-2, with D unresolved. CDR3 protein: CASSRLGYPEDTIYF. The CDR3 nucleotides read TGTGCCAGCAGCCGTTTGGGCTATCCGGAGGACACCATATATTTT.